A selection of T cell receptor beta chains follows, all from one sample in a study of blood T cells in healthy people across ages. TCRdb re-analysed the 5' RACE reads in MiXCR, keeping a single row per CDR3 protein. The table records hundreds of thousands of distinct CDR3 sequences, over 20% of them present only once. Specimen: blood. These receptors were collected from a man in his 70s in good health. CDR3s include the opening cysteine and the closing phenylalanine or tryptophan.

v_call,cdr3_aa
TRBV7-2,CASRYTAGTDTQYF
TRBV7-2,CASSLVSNGELFF
TRBV7-2,CASSLLGPSYEQYF
TRBV3-1,CASSHRIYNEQFF
TRBV18,CASSPGGGEKLFF
TRBV19,CASSIGVQDTQYF
TRBV7-2,CASSPGMGGTYEQYF
TRBV20-1,CSATDRADTEAFF
TRBV20-1,CSARVSGRPGETQYF
TRBV28,CASSFSPGGRANNEQFF